This TCR beta chain was recorded in a study of cytomegalovirus exposure and HLA in healthy donors. Study-wide results and caveats: Reportedly, cytomegalovirus status was diagnosed with high sensitivity and specificity. In a later analysis, HLA-associated beta chains showed higher expansion and lower generation probabilities than comparable chains. The investigators catalogued 164 TCR beta chains as cytomegalovirus-associated.

As for this clone: What it binds is unknown.

The ends lost 0 bases at V and 3 bases at J; junction bases unmatched: 3. CDR3 size: 15 residues. Germline V gene data show CDR1 as KGHSH and CDR2 as LQKENI. The primer mix had 60 Vbeta and 13 Jbeta primers. Here immunoSEQ multiplex PCR was the method, and the copy in TCRdb shows in-frame clones only, minus some. The sample lists roughly 150,000 clones; 70% to 80% were seen once. The chain is built from TRBV18 and TRBJ1-2; 8 bases align to TRBD1. Sequencing used PBMCs. The receptor comes from a woman aged 40 to 50 in good health and CMV-seropositive. This CDR3 is CASSPPGQADYGYTF. In nucleotides, the CDR3 is TGTGCCAGCTCACCACCGGGACAGGCAGACTATGGCTACACCTTC.